This T cell receptor (beta chain) was sequenced for a study of blood T cells in healthy people across ages. Germline CDR1 MGHRA, CDR2 YSYEKL. CDR3 length: 18 residues. J lost 0 bases, V lost 4 bases, and 9 bases had no gene match. For the second PCR, which ran for about 6 to 11 cycles, a sample-barcoded 5' primer and a J-beta primer mix were used. TCRdb re-called the 5' RACE reads with MiXCR, one entry per CDR3 protein. The data hold about 1,500,000 distinct CDR3 sequences, with approximately 40% observed a single time. As regards this clonotype: Its target is unknown.

Donors were systemically healthy Caucasian individuals from Russia aged roughly 6 to 100 years. General study findings and limits: Any changes in expanded clonotypes were possibly confounded, as donor CMV status remained unknown. A strong correlation was found between TCR beta diversity and the percentage of naive T cells. Per million T cells, TCR beta diversity dropped about linearly as age rose.

J is TRBJ2-2 and V is TRBV4-1; 9 bases align to TRBD2. The TCR originated in a woman aged 18-29 years in good health. Specimen: blood. The CDR3 sequence: CASSPMALAGTNTGELFF. In nucleotides, the CDR3 is TGCGCCAGCAGCCCAATGGCACTAGCGGGTACGAACACCGGGGAGCTGTTTTTT.